This T cell receptor (beta chain) was retrieved from a study of blood T cell repertoires in COVID-19. Study background: Spain, Italy and the United States supplied samples that represented acute and convalescent COVID-19. Sample material is recorded as cDNA or gDNA derived from T cells, B-cell-depleted T cells, or PBMCs.

Measured with immunoSEQ multiplex PCR; TCRdb has only the in-frame clones, and not every one. This table has about 48,000 clones, 80% to 85% appearing once. This CDR3 has 15 residues. The germline CDR1 and CDR2 sequences are SGHTA and FQGNSA. Trimming shortened V by 5 bases and J by 2 bases, and 15 bases separated the two germline ends. This chain connects TRBV7-2 to TRBJ2-5; D may be TRBD2 (5 bases). Sequencing was performed on peripheral blood. This TCR was recovered from an older man with acute or convalescent COVID-19. CDR3 region: CASSASRVSQETQYF. CDR3 in DNA: TGTGCCAGCAGCGCCTCGAGGGTGTCACAAGAGACCCAGTACTTC.